The subject of this entry is one T cell receptor (beta chain). Participant-reported clinical history was the basis for cohort assignment. Authors' methods: Estimation of nucleated cell counts was performed using reference gene primer amplification. TCRdb's table, derived via immunoSEQ multiplex PCR, lists solely in-frame clones and lacks some. V, J and clone size were drawn from that table, and D and trimming were deduced from the DNA. The table lists about 200,000 clones, around 86% of them singletons. This specimen belongs to a study of blood T cell repertoires in COVID-19. Trimming pared 5 bases from V and 2 bases from J, leaving 12 bases between. The CDR3 consists of 14 residues. Germline lookup yields CDR1 KGHSH and CDR2 LQKENI.

This TCR was recovered from a woman aged 45 to 65 with acute COVID-19. The sequencing input was PBMCs or T cells enriched from blood (not recorded which). The chain uses TRBV18 and TRBJ2-5, with a possible D match to TRBD2 (6 bases). This CDR3 is CASSNVRGQETQYF. The CDR3 region has the DNA TGTGCCAGCTCAAACGTCCGGGGGCAAGAGACCCAGTACTTC.